Listed here are 20 T cell receptor beta chains from one sample, sequenced in a study of shared clonotypes between healthy human individuals. The repertoire was sequenced with immunoSEQ multiplex PCR; TCRdb's copy has only in-frame clones and lacks some. This sample carries roughly 2,500,000 clones, over 85% of them seen once, and the ten largest clones take about 0.38%. The specimen sequenced was naive CD4+ T cells from PBMCs. The subset was: CD45RA+ positively selected. The receptors here all came from a man between 18 and 35 years old in good health. Some clones in this sample may be carry-over from other donors' samples.

This clone was observed once. DNA of the CDR3: TGTGCCAGCAGCTTTGGTAGGTACGAGCAGTACTTC. This sequence encodes CASSFGRYEQYF. V gene TRBV7-9 combines with J gene TRBJ2-7; D gene uncertain. This CDR3 region has 12 residues. CDR1 and CDR2 (germline): SEHNR, FQNEAQ (reference sequence). V shed 3 bases and J shed 4 bases, with 7 bases lying between them.

This clone was observed a few times. The V call is TRBV10-3, the J call TRBJ2-3; D tentatively reads TRBD1 or TRBD2 (5 bases each). The germline gives CDR1 ENHRY, CDR2 SYGVKD. This CDR3 is built from 13 residues. The V and J ends lost 6 bases and 0 bases respectively, with 7 bases between them. CDR3 sequence (DNA): TGTGCCATCAGCGGGGCTAGCACAGATACGCAGTATTTT. Translation gives CAISGASTDTQYF.

The V gene is TRBV2, the J gene TRBJ1-2, with TRBD1 matching 8 bases. Trimming at V came to 5 bases and at J to 5 bases, leaving 7 bases not matched to a gene. The CDR3 consists of 14 residues. CDR1 SNHLY and CDR2 FYNNEI come from the germline V gene. The CDR3 region has the DNA TGTGCCAGCAGTCGGGACAGGACAAATTATGGCTACACCTTC. It specifies CASSRDRTNYGYTF.

Points on this clone: The sample contains more than one DNA sequence encoding this CDR3. The chain combines TRBV18 with TRBJ2-3; D gene uncertain. Trimming stripped 2 bases from V and 3 bases from J, with 6 bases between. The CDR3 covers 13 residues. The V gene's germline CDR1 is KGHSH and CDR2 LQKENI. The CDR3 spells CASSPGLTDTQYF. The DNA for the CDR3 is TGTGCCAGCTCACCAGGGTTGACAGATACGCAGTATTTT. The whole variable domain, remainder taken from reference TRBV18 and TRBJ2-3, is NAGVMQNPRHLVRRRGQEARLRCSPMKGHSHVYWYRQLPEEGLKFMVYLQKENIIDESGMPKERFSAEFPKEGPSILRIQQVVRGDSAAYFCASSPGLTDTQYFGPGTRLTVL.

The chain carries TRBV4-2 and TRBJ2-7; unclear D gene. CDR1 and CDR2 (germline): LGHNA, YNFKEQ. The V end was cut by 0 bases, the J end by 0 bases, with 9 bases between. The CDR3 totals 15 residues. The CDR3 loop is CASSQDPALSYEQYF. In DNA, the CDR3 is TGTGCCAGCAGCCAAGATCCAGCGCTCTCCTACGAGCAGTACTTC.

Concerning this clone itself: The sample has other DNA sequences that encode this CDR3 too. The chain is built from TRBV9 and TRBJ1-2; no definite D call. CDR3 length: 13 amino acids. The ends were cut back, 2 bases at V and 5 bases at J, with 10 bases in the middle. From germline, CDR1 is SGDLS and CDR2 YYNGEE. CDR3 sequence: CASSVDGYYGYTF. The CDR3 DNA follows: TGTGCCAGCAGCGTCGACGGTTATTATGGCTACACCTTC.

This chain joins TRBV4-1 and TRBJ1-2, with D possibly TRBD1 on 6 matching bases. The CDR3 runs 13 residues. CDR1 is MGHRA and CDR2 is YSYEKL in the germline V gene. Trimming pared 5 bases from V and 7 bases from J, leaving 14 bases between. CDR3 DNA: TGCGCCAGCAGCGTTACAGGGTTCGGTGGCTACACCTTC. Encoded protein: CASSVTGFGGYTF.

The V and J genes are TRBV5-1 and TRBJ2-7, with TRBD1 matching 9 bases. J lost 1 base, V lost 4 bases, and 6 bases had no gene match. This CDR3 is 15 amino acids long. Germline loops: CDR1 SGHRS, CDR2 YFSETQ. CDR3 sequence: CASSQDRGASYEQYF. CDR3 sequence (DNA): TGCGCCAGCAGCCAAGACAGGGGGGCGTCCTACGAGCAGTACTTC.

This chain links TRBV7-8 with TRBJ1-5; 7 bases align to TRBD1. The CDR3 length is 18 residues. CDR1 and CDR2 (germline): SGHVS, FQNEAQ. V lost 5 bases and J lost 0; bases outside the gene matches: 13. The CDR3 protein is CASSRGTVREPSNQPQHF. For the CDR3, the DNA is TGTGCCAGCAGCCGTGGGACAGTGAGGGAACCTAGCAATCAGCCCCAGCATTTT.

This sequence joins TRBV5-5 and TRBJ1-2; 7 bases agree with TRBD1. Germline CDR1 SGHKS, CDR2 YYEKEE (reference sequence). The CDR3 covers 15 residues. After removal of 4 bases from V and 1 base from J, the junction contained 7 bases not matched to a gene. For the CDR3, the DNA is TGTGCCAGCAGCCCCGAGGGGGCGGGTAACTATGGCTACACCTTC. Amino acid sequence: CASSPEGAGNYGYTF.

The chain combines TRBV4-1 with TRBJ2-7; D may be TRBD2 (6 bases). CDR3 length: 15 residues. Deletions cut 4 bases from V and 5 bases from J, with 18 bases between. Germline CDR1 MGHRA, CDR2 YSYEKL. DNA for the CDR3: TGCGCCAGCAGCCGGGGGGACCGAGTTTTCCACGAGCAGTACTTC. It specifies CASSRGDRVFHEQYF.

J is TRBJ2-3 and V is TRBV7-2; unclear D gene. Germline V gene sequence: CDR1 SGHTA, CDR2 FQGNSA. The V end was cut by 7 bases, the J end by 5 bases, with 7 bases between. The CDR3 sequence is 11 residues long. The CDR3 DNA follows: TGTGCCAGCAACTACATAGATACGCAGTATTTT. It encodes CASNYIDTQYF.

This sequence joins TRBV19 and TRBJ1-4; D remains ambiguous. This CDR3 comprises 15 residues. V shed 6 bases and J shed 8 bases, with 19 bases lying between them. Germline V gene sequence: CDR1 LNHDA, CDR2 SQIVND (reference sequence). The CDR3 spells CASRDGELGAEKLFF. The CDR3, as DNA: TGTGCCAGTAGGGACGGGGAGCTTGGAGCCGAAAAACTGTTTTTT.

The chain joins TRBV7-2 to TRBJ1-4, with D perhaps matching TRBD1 (5 bases). The CDR3 has 15 amino acids. CDR1 SGHTA and CDR2 FQGNSA come from the germline V gene. V shed 5 bases and J shed 5 bases, with 15 bases lying between them. CDR3 protein: CASSRVRAGNEKLFF. CDR3 sequence (DNA): TGTGCCAGCAGCCGCGTTCGAGCAGGGAATGAAAAACTGTTTTTT.

This chain connects TRBV19 to TRBJ2-1; D remains unclear. V was clipped by 1 base and J by 2 bases, with 9 bases between them. The CDR3 runs to 15 residues. The germline gives CDR1 LNHDA, CDR2 SQIVND (reference sequence). CDR3 amino acids: CASSIVQTPYNEQFF. The CDR3 bases are TGTGCCAGTAGTATAGTGCAAACTCCCTACAATGAGCAGTTCTTC.

The chain uses TRBV5-1 and TRBJ2-5, with a weak D call TRBD2 (5 bases). This CDR3 is built from 12 residues. Germline CDR1 SGHRS, CDR2 YFSETQ. V was pared by 7 bases and J by 5 bases, with 12 bases between. The CDR3 coding sequence is TGCGCCAGCCAACTAGGGCAGGAGACCCAGTACTTC. It yields the protein CASQLGQETQYF.

The chain employs TRBV5-1 and TRBJ2-3, with 9 bases matching TRBD1. CDR1 and CDR2 (germline): SGHRS, YFSETQ. Unmatched junction bases numbered 9, after V lost 3 bases and J lost 4 bases. This CDR3 spans 16 amino acids. In DNA form, the CDR3 reads TGCGCCAGCAGCTGGGCTAGGGGACAGGGTCCAGATACGCAGTATTTT. Its protein is CASSWARGQGPDTQYF.

The V call is TRBV27, the J call TRBJ2-1, with 7 bases matching TRBD2. The CDR3 is 15 amino acids. The germline CDR1 and CDR2 sequences are MNHEY and SMNVEV (reference sequence). Germline trimming cut 2 bases from V and 5 bases from J; bases unmatched to any gene: 6. This chain's CDR3 is CASSLRPSGNNEQFF. CDR3 sequence (DNA): TGTGCCAGCAGTTTAAGGCCTAGCGGTAACAATGAGCAGTTCTTC.

The J gene is TRBJ1-3, the V gene TRBV4-1; 7 bases match TRBD1. The CDR3 has 19 amino acids. Germline assignment: CDR1 MGHRA and CDR2 YSYEKL. V was clipped by 6 bases and J by 0 bases; unmatched bases: 17. The CDR3 protein is CASRGLQRSQGSSGNTIYF. The CDR3 DNA is TGCGCCAGCAGAGGACTCCAAAGATCACAGGGGAGCTCTGGAAACACCATATATTTT.

The J gene is TRBJ2-3, the V gene TRBV30; D uncertain. Looked up from germline, CDR1 is GTSNPN and CDR2 is SVGIG (reference sequence). This CDR3 region has 13 residues. The V end lost 3 bases, the J end lost 0 bases, and 7 bases lay between the germline ends. The CDR3: CAWRLVSTDTQYF. DNA of the CDR3: TGTGCCTGGAGGTTGGTTAGCACAGATACGCAGTATTTT.